Below, 8 T cell receptor beta chains from the same sample are listed, as sequenced in a study of identical twins. TCRdb reprocessed the 5' RACE reads via MiXCR and lists one record per CDR3 protein. The table lists 460,000 or so distinct CDR3 sequences, 14% of them singletons. The data also belong to a second study, concerning yellow fever vaccine responses in identical twins.

Sequences were obtained from CD4+ T cells sorted from blood. The receptors here all came from a young woman in good health.

This clonotype was seen more than once but under ten times. V and J are TRBV6-7 and TRBJ2-3; 10 bases match TRBD2. TRBV6-7 falls under the ORF class, with uncertain function. The CDR3 has 19 amino acids. V was pared by 0 bases and J by 4 bases, with 13 bases of the junction left unmatched. CDR3 protein: CASSYSSSGGLQFPDTQYF. As DNA, the CDR3 is TGTGCCAGCAGTTACTCGTCTAGCGGGGGCCTACAGTTCCCAGATACGCAGTATTTT.

This clonotype was counted many times. Here the CDR3 DNA reads TGCGCCAGCAGCTTGGCTAGCGGGGCTTACAATGAGCAGTTCTTC. Translated: CASSLASGAYNEQFF. The chain recombines TRBV5-1 with TRBJ2-1; TRBD2 matches 9 bases. The CDR3 spans 15 residues. V shed 0 bases, J shed 4 bases, and the junction held 2 bases outside the gene matches. Germline V lookup: CDR1 SGHRS, CDR2 YFSETQ.

CDR3 DNA sequence: TGTGCCAGCCGTAAAACGCTAGCGGGCTACGAGCAGTACTTC. Its translation is CASRKTLAGYEQYF. The chain uses TRBV9 and TRBJ2-7; 8 nucleotides line up with TRBD2. V was clipped by 7 bases and J by 3 bases; unmatched bases: 9. Germline V CDR1 and CDR2: SGDLS, YYNGEE. The CDR3 is 14 amino acids. The variable domain in full, completed from reference TRBV9 and TRBJ2-7, reads DSGVTQTPKHLITATGQRVTLRCSPRSGDLSVYWYQQSLDQGLQFLIQYYNGEERAKGNILERFSAQQFPDLHSELNLSSLELGDSALYFCASRKTLAGYEQYFGPGTRLTVT.

As concerns this clonotype: An end of the junction does not agree with germline; a read error may underlie this. V and J are TRBV10-2 and TRBJ2-7; perhaps TRBD2 as D (6 bases). From germline, CDR1 is WSHSY and CDR2 SAAADI. This CDR3 comprises 17 residues. CDR3 loop: CASSEYWGLLSSYEQYF. DNA of the CDR3: TGCGCCAGCAGCGAGTACTGGGGACTCCTGAGCTCCTACGAGCAGTACTTC.

The V gene is TRBV7-2, the J gene TRBJ2-2; TRBD1 is a possible D gene (7 bases). Germline V gene data show CDR1 as SGHTA and CDR2 as FQGNSA. This CDR3 has 17 amino acids. Between the trimmed V and J ends, which lost 2 bases and 5 bases, there was a span of 18 bases. Written as DNA, the CDR3 is TGTGCCAGCAGCTTACCGGACAGGACTAAGGGGACCGGGGAGCTGTTTTTT. Translated, it gives CASSLPDRTKGTGELFF.

The chain employs TRBV28 and TRBJ2-3; 7 bases are a match to TRBD2. The germline gives CDR1 MDHEN, CDR2 SYDVKM. The CDR3 has 15 amino acids. The V gene end was trimmed by 3 bases and the J gene end by 2 bases; junction bases not matched to a gene: 5. The CDR3 protein is CASSFSSGFTDTQYF. The CDR3 DNA follows: TGTGCCAGCAGTTTCTCTAGCGGTTTCACAGATACGCAGTATTTT.

This clonotype was observed a few times. The chain is built from TRBV10-3 and TRBJ2-1; tentative D call: TRBD1 (5 bases). Germline V lookup: CDR1 ENHRY, CDR2 SYGVKD. V lost 3 bases and J 4 bases, leaving 13 bases between the germline ends. The CDR3 spans 15 residues. In DNA form, the CDR3 reads TGTGCCATCAGTGATTGGACAACCAATTACAATGAGCAGTTCTTC. It encodes CAISDWTTNYNEQFF.

In its sample, this clonotype was seen a few times. The genes are TRBV5-1 and TRBJ1-3; D may be TRBD1 (6 bases). The V end lost 2 bases, the J end lost 2 bases, and 17 bases lay between the germline ends. The germline V gene encodes CDR1 SGHRS and CDR2 YFSETQ. CDR3 length: 17 amino acids. The CDR3 region is CASSLLPKQGAGNTIYF. As DNA, the CDR3 is TGCGCCAGCAGCTTACTTCCTAAACAGGGAGCTGGAAACACCATATATTTT. The complete variable domain, with remaining parts taken from reference TRBV5-1 and TRBJ1-3, reads KAGVTQTPRYLIKTRGQQVTLSCSPISGHRSVSWYQQTPGQGLQFLFEYFSETQRNKGNFPGRFSGRQFSNSRSEMNVSTLELGDSALYLCASSLLPKQGAGNTIYFGEGSWLTVV.